This T cell receptor (beta chain) appears in the sequencing data of a study of CD8+ T cells in alopecia areata. Notes on the study in general: Clonality was higher in lesional than normal scalp, especially in alopecia totalis/universalis. While tofacitinib was given, many expanded lesional clones persisted in scalp and blood.

The V gene's germline CDR1 is LGHNA and CDR2 YNFKEQ. V shed 1 base, J shed 2 bases, and the junction held 14 bases outside the gene matches. The CDR3 totals 19 residues. Investigators isolated RNA and reverse transcribed it into cDNA to act as the sequencing template. Clones were read by immunoSEQ multiplex PCR, and TCRdb kept only the in-frame ones, dropping some. The sample holds hundreds of thousands of clones, roughly 60% seen once. This clone occurred a few times. The antigen is undetermined. The sample's treatment: oral pan-JAK inhibitor, 5-10 mg twice daily. The clonotype comes from a human donor with alopecia areata. This specimen was CD4+ T cells sorted from blood, taken between weeks 51 and 54, from a patient treated with tofacitinib. The chain uses TRBV4-2 and TRBJ1-5, with TRBD1 matching over 7 bases. CDR3: CASSQVLGGDRVGNQPQHF. The CDR3 nucleotides read TGTGCCAGCAGCCAAGTCCTCGGGGGAGACAGGGTTGGCAATCAGCCCCAGCATTTT.